One and the same sample provided the 28 T cell receptor beta chains below, sequenced in a study of blood T cell repertoires in COVID-19. Method: immunoSEQ multiplex PCR; TCRdb's copy keeps in-frame clones and lacks some. The sample contains 150,000 to 200,000 clones, under 80% of which appear only once. Sequences were obtained from PBMCs or T cells enriched from blood (not recorded which). The receptor set was obtained from a woman in her 50s with acute COVID-19.

This chain links TRBV6-6 with TRBJ1-5; D is uncertain. The germline CDR1 and CDR2 sequences are MNHNY and SVGAGI (reference sequence). This CDR3 is 15 amino acids long. Trimming stripped 6 bases from V and 1 base from J, with 13 bases between. CDR3 protein: CASRVEGRSNQPQHF. The DNA for the CDR3 is TGTGCCAGCAGAGTGGAGGGAAGAAGCAATCAGCCCCAGCATTTT.

This rearrangement joins TRBV7-2 to TRBJ2-5; TRBD2 agrees at 8 bases. The CDR3 covers 15 residues. V shed 1 base, J shed 4 bases, and the junction held 5 bases outside the gene matches. Germline V CDR1 and CDR2: SGHTA, FQGNSA. CDR3 DNA: TGTGCCAGCAGCTTAGTAGACGGGGGGGGAGAGACCCAGTACTTC. It codes for CASSLVDGGGETQYF.

The rearrangement joins TRBV7-8 to TRBJ1-1, with D uncertain. The CDR3 contains 13 residues. Per the germline V gene, CDR1 is SGHVS and CDR2 is FQNEAQ. Trimming shortened V by 2 bases and J by 12 bases, and 16 bases separated the two germline ends. This chain's CDR3 is CASSLNMGRSTFF. In nucleotides, the CDR3 is TGTGCCAGCAGCTTAAATATGGGCAGGTCGACTTTCTTT.

With regard to this clone: This sample includes further DNA sequences coding for the same CDR3. V and J are TRBV4-1 and TRBJ1-6; 8 bases are a match to TRBD1. Germline CDR1 reads MGHRA; CDR2 reads YSYEKL. The CDR3 covers 14 residues. V was pared by 1 base and J by 8 bases, with 1 base of the junction left unmatched. The CDR3 is CASSQVQGDSPLHF. The CDR3 bases are TGCGCCAGCAGCCAAGTACAGGGGGATTCACCCCTCCACTTT.

V usage is TRBV6-5 and J usage is TRBJ2-2; D may be TRBD2 (5 bases). Germline lookup yields CDR1 MNHEY and CDR2 SVGAGI. The V gene lost 8 bases and the J gene lost 2 bases, with 12 bases spanning the gap. This CDR3 is 14 amino acids long. The CDR3 DNA reads TGTGCCAGCTCTCGAGGGCTAAACACCGGGGAGCTGTTTTTT. Protein product: CASSRGLNTGELFF.

V is TRBV5-6 and J is TRBJ2-3; 7 nucleotides agree with TRBD1. V dropped 5 bases and J dropped 0; count of bases not matched to a gene: 6. CDR1 and CDR2 (germline): SGHDT, YYEEEE. The CDR3 spans 15 residues. The CDR3 sequence: CASRLDRDSTDTQYF. The CDR3 DNA is TGTGCCAGCAGGCTCGACAGGGATAGCACAGATACGCAGTATTTT.

The V and J genes are TRBV2 and TRBJ1-4, with 12 positions matching TRBD1. The J segment lost 8 bases and the V segment lost 8 bases, leaving 6 bases of the junction unmatched. There are 14 residues in the CDR3. Germline CDR1 SNHLY, CDR2 FYNNEI. CDR3 nucleotide sequence: TGTGCCAGCGGGGGACAGGGGGCTATGGAAAAACTGTTTTTT. It translates to CASGGQGAMEKLFF.

The chain recombines TRBV29-1 with TRBJ2-1; TRBD2 aligns across 7 bases. The CDR3 contains 13 residues. CDR1 is SQVTM and CDR2 is ANQGSEA in the germline V gene. The trim removed 4 bases at V and 7 bases at J, leaving 7 bases unmatched. CDR3 sequence reads: CSVVRTSANEQFF. CDR3 DNA: TGCAGCGTTGTAAGGACTAGTGCAAATGAGCAGTTCTTC.

The chain employs TRBV4-2 and TRBJ1-3; D gene uncertain. V dropped 4 bases and J dropped 0 bases, with 16 bases sitting between them. The CDR3 loop spans 17 amino acids. Germline CDR1 reads LGHNA; CDR2 reads YNFKEQ. The CDR3 loop is CASSLTAGSSSGNTIYF. The CDR3 DNA reads TGTGCCAGCAGCCTCACGGCAGGCAGCAGCTCTGGAAACACCATATATTTT.

V is TRBV6-2 or TRBV6-3 and J is TRBJ1-5; D not certain. Germline assignment: CDR1 MNHEY and CDR2 SVGEGT. This CDR3 region has 15 residues. V was shortened by 7 bases and J by 1 base, with 14 bases between the two germline ends. The CDR3 DNA sequence: TGTGCCAGCACCCCCTTCTCGCGGAGCAATCAGCCCCAGCATTTT. Its protein product is CASTPFSRSNQPQHF.

In its sample, this clone was seen once. This rearrangement joins TRBV7-2 to TRBJ1-5; no firm D call. There are 13 residues in the CDR3. Germline values: CDR1 SGHTA, CDR2 FQGNSA. Deletions cut 7 bases from V and 2 bases from J, with 9 bases between. CDR3 amino acids: CASTRGGNQPQHF. The CDR3 nucleotides read TGTGCCAGCACCCGGGGAGGCAATCAGCCCCAGCATTTT.

V usage is TRBV19 and J usage is TRBJ2-3; D perhaps matches TRBD2 (5 bases). Looked up from germline, CDR1 is LNHDA and CDR2 is SQIVND (reference sequence). This CDR3 spans 18 amino acids. Trimming removed 3 bases at V and 1 base at J, with 20 bases between. Here the CDR3 DNA reads TGTGCCAGTAGTATGGTCCCGAGGGTAGCTAGGGGCACAGATACGCAGTATTTT. Translation: CASSMVPRVARGTDTQYF.

The chain has TRBV7-2 and TRBJ1-3; D not resolved. Trimming shortened V by 4 bases and J by 0 bases, and 10 bases separated the two germline ends. The CDR3 is made up of 15 amino acids. The germline gives CDR1 SGHTA, CDR2 FQGNSA. The CDR3 loop reads CASSSQVISGNTIYF. In DNA, the CDR3 is TGTGCCAGCAGCTCGCAGGTGATCTCTGGAAACACCATATATTTT.

J is TRBJ1-1 and V is TRBV5-1; no clear D gene. This CDR3 is 13 amino acids long. Trimming shortened V by 9 bases and J by 11 bases, and 23 bases separated the two germline ends. Germline CDR1 reads SGHRS; CDR2 reads YFSETQ. The CDR3 loop reads CATNDLSESRAFF. CDR3 bases: TGCGCCACCAATGACCTGAGCGAGAGTCGGGCTTTCTTT.

Comments on this clone: This sequence may be a read error, since a much larger clone differs from it by one base. The rearrangement links TRBV28 to TRBJ1-2; maybe TRBD1 (6 bases). Germline CDR1 is MDHEN and CDR2 is SYDVKM. The CDR3 loop spans 13 amino acids. In DNA form, the CDR3 reads TGTACCAGCAGTTCCGGACAGCTCTATGGCTACACCTTC. Protein product: CTSSSGQLYGYTF.

This clone came up a few times. This rearrangement joins TRBV5-8 to TRBJ1-2; 7 bases are shared with TRBD1. This CDR3 spans 16 amino acids. V was clipped by 4 bases and J by 0 bases; unmatched bases: 9. Germline V CDR1 and CDR2: SGHTS, YDEGEE. CDR3 DNA: TGTGCCAGCAGCCTGACCGGGACAGTACCTAACTATGGCTACACCTTC. It specifies CASSLTGTVPNYGYTF. The variable domain in full, with the rest retrieved from reference TRBV5-8 and TRBJ1-2, is EAGVTQSPTHLIKTRGQQATLRCSPISGHTSVYWYQQALGLGLQFLLWYDEGEERNRGNFPPRFSGRQFPNYSSELNVNALELEDSALYLCASSLTGTVPNYGYTFGSGTRLTVV.

This clone has only one observation. The rearrangement joins TRBV4-2 to TRBJ2-2, with 15 nucleotides matching TRBD2. The V segment lost 0 bases and the J segment 1 base; nucleotides outside the gene matches: 3. Germline CDR1 LGHNA, CDR2 YNFKEQ. The CDR3 runs 19 residues. The CDR3, as DNA: TGTGCCAGCAGCCAAGAATGGACTAGCGGGGGGGTGAACACCGGGGAGCTGTTTTTT. It specifies CASSQEWTSGGVNTGELFF.

In this sample, this clone turned up once. The gene calls are TRBV19 and TRBJ2-5; TRBD1 might be the D (6 bases). Germline V gives CDR1 LNHDA, CDR2 SQIVND (reference sequence). Trimming took 4 bases from V and 4 from J, leaving 16 bases between them. This CDR3 spans 15 amino acids. This CDR3 is CASSRDIDELETQYF. The CDR3 DNA sequence: TGTGCCAGTAGTAGGGACATCGATGAACTAGAGACCCAGTACTTC.

This clone was observed once. The chain carries TRBV9 and TRBJ1-3, with D perhaps matching TRBD1 (6 bases). In germline, CDR1 is SGDLS, CDR2 YYNGEE. Trimming removed 4 bases at V and 7 bases at J, with 15 bases between. The CDR3 is 14 residues long. The CDR3 region is CASSPSTGGNTIYF. CDR3 coding DNA: TGTGCCAGCAGCCCTAGTACGGGGGGCAACACCATATATTTT.

The V and J genes are TRBV13 and TRBJ2-5, with a tentative D call TRBD1 (5 bases). V was cut by 4 bases and J by 5 bases, with 11 bases left in between. Germline V CDR1 and CDR2: PRHDT, FYEKMQ (reference sequence). CDR3 size: 13 residues. CDR3 coding DNA: TGTGCCAGCAGCTCAGGGATCAGGGAGACCCAGTACTTC. It translates to CASSSGIRETQYF.

The V gene is TRBV7-2, the J gene TRBJ2-5; tentative D call: TRBD1 (6 bases). The V end was cut by 5 bases, the J end by 2 bases, with 12 bases between. Germline assignment: CDR1 SGHTA and CDR2 FQGNSA. The CDR3 runs 14 residues. The CDR3 DNA reads TGTGCCAGCAGCCTCAGAGGACAGCAAGAGACCCAGTACTTC. Amino acid sequence: CASSLRGQQETQYF. The full variable domain, completed using reference TRBV7-2 and TRBJ2-5, is GAGVSQSPSNKVTEKGKDVELRCDPISGHTALYWYRQSLGQGLEFLIYFQGNSAPDKSGLPSDRFSAERTGGSVSTLTIQRTQQEDSAVYLCASSLRGQQETQYFGPGTRLLVL.

This rearrangement joins TRBV7-2 to TRBJ2-7; tentative D call: TRBD2 (7 bases). Trimming cost V 6 bases and J 2 bases, with 17 bases left between them. The germline CDR1 and CDR2 sequences are SGHTA and FQGNSA. This CDR3 has 15 residues. CDR3 in DNA: TGTGCCAGCAGTTCTAAGCCGGGGGGCCCCTACGAGCAGTACGTC. This gives the protein CASSSKPGGPYEQYV.

V and J are TRBV6-5 and TRBJ2-5; 8 bases agree with TRBD1. CDR1 and CDR2 from the germline V gene are MNHEY and SVGAGI. Germline trimming cut 6 bases from V and 5 bases from J; bases unmatched to any gene: 8. The CDR3 loop spans 14 amino acids. The DNA for the CDR3 is TGTGCCAGCAGCCGGACAGGGATGGGGGAGACCCAGTACTTC. Amino acids: CASSRTGMGETQYF.

This clone was counted once. The junction shows a germline mismatch at one end, possibly a read error. The chain is built from TRBV6-5 and TRBJ2-5; D unclear. The CDR3 totals 10 residues. Germline assignment: CDR1 MNHEY and CDR2 SVGAGI. The CDR3 sequence is CASNRGPNNF. The CDR3 DNA follows: TGTGCCAGCAACCGAGGCCCAAACAACTTC.

This chain joins TRBV7-3 and TRBJ2-5; 9 bases fit TRBD2. This CDR3 comprises 18 residues. Germline loops: CDR1 SGHTA, CDR2 FQGTGA. With 0 bases clipped from V and 5 bases from J, the junction kept 13 bases outside the gene matches. The CDR3 protein is CASSLTGTRGGAGETQYF. CDR3 nucleotides: TGTGCCAGCAGCTTAACCGGGACTCGCGGGGGGGCCGGGGAGACCCAGTACTTC.

The CDR3 reads CASSQSGGLGPLHF. CDR3 bases: TGCGCCAGCAGCCAAAGCGGGGGGCTAGGGCCCCTCCACTTT. The chain joins TRBV4-3 to TRBJ1-6, with D possibly being TRBD1 (6 bases). The germline CDR1 and CDR2 sequences are LGHNA and YSLEER. V was clipped by 2 bases and J by 13 bases, with 15 bases between them. The CDR3 length is 14 residues.

The chain carries TRBV3-1 (or the pseudogene TRBV3-2) and TRBJ1-1; 8 nucleotides agree with TRBD1. The germline V gene encodes CDR1 LGHDT and CDR2 YNNKEL (reference sequence). This CDR3 contains 15 residues. The V and J ends lost 2 bases and 6 bases, in that order; junction bases with no gene match: 8. CDR3 DNA sequence: TGTGCCAGCAGCCAAAGGACAGGGCCCCAGGCTGAAGCTTTCTTT. Its protein product is CASSQRTGPQAEAFF.

The V call is TRBV6-2 or TRBV6-3, the J call TRBJ2-4; TRBD2 matches 13 bases. The junction had 3 bases not matched to a gene; V was cut back by 4 bases and J by 3 bases. This CDR3 comprises 16 residues. Germline assignment: CDR1 MNHEY and CDR2 SVGEGT. The CDR3 DNA reads as TGTGCCAGCAGTTTCGGACTAGCGGGAGACAAAAACATTCAGTACTTC. It translates to CASSFGLAGDKNIQYF.